This passage covers 30 T cell receptor beta chains from one sample sequenced in a study of T cells in Graves' hyperthyroidism and ophthalmopathy. What was amplified from RNA transcripts were TCR beta CDR3 regions. An initial round of RT-PCR targeting the TCR CDR3 relied on the HTBI primer set. TCRdb reanalysed the multiplex PCR reads using MiXCR and keeps one entry per CDR3 protein. The sample lists hundreds of thousands of distinct CDR3 sequences; over 35% were seen once. Sequenced: blood. These receptors all stem from a man aged 18 to 35 with Graves' hyperthyroidism.

The chain carries TRBV5-1 and TRBJ2-5, with TRBD1 as a possible D gene (6 bases). Germline V gene lookup returns CDR1 SGHRS and CDR2 YFSETQ. The CDR3 sequence is 16 residues long. V shed 4 bases and J shed 5 bases, with 21 bases lying between them. The CDR3 sequence is CASSRAFTGILETQYF. CDR3 sequence (DNA): TGCGCCAGCAGCCGAGCCTTTACAGGGATTTTGGAGACCCAGTACTTC.

The rearrangement links TRBV19 to TRBJ2-7, with D unresolved. The CDR3 is made up of 15 amino acids. V was clipped by 5 bases and J by 3 bases, with 17 bases between them. Germline V lookup: CDR1 LNHDA, CDR2 SQIVND (reference sequence). The CDR3 DNA reads TGTGCCAGTAGTCCTCCTGGGATAGTGGACTACGAGCAGTACTTC. Amino acid sequence: CASSPPGIVDYEQYF. The full variable domain, completed using reference TRBV19 and TRBJ2-7, is DGGITQSPKYLFRKEGQNVTLSCEQNLNHDAMYWYRQDPGQGLRLIYYSQIVNDFQKGDIAEGYSVSREKKESFPLTVTSAQKNPTAFYLCASSPPGIVDYEQYFGPGTRLTVT.

The rearrangement joins TRBV12-3 or TRBV12-4 to TRBJ2-5; D not certain. The V and J ends lost 3 bases and 5 bases respectively, with 10 bases between them. The CDR3 length is 13 residues. The chain's CDR3 is CASSFAPRETQYF. In DNA form, the CDR3 reads TGTGCCAGCAGTTTCGCGCCCCGGGAGACCCAGTACTTC.

The chain carries TRBV7-9 and TRBJ2-2; TRBD1 matches 7 bases. Unmatched junction bases numbered 4, after V lost 4 bases and J lost 5 bases. From germline, CDR1 is SEHNR and CDR2 FQNEAQ (reference sequence). The CDR3 is 14 amino acids. The CDR3 DNA reads TGTGCCAGCAGCTCAACGACAGGGACCGGGGAGCTGTTTTTT. Protein: CASSSTTGTGELFF.

Concerning this clonotype: A much more abundant neighbour one base away suggests this may be a read error. The chain is built from TRBV28 and TRBJ1-1; no clear D gene. V lost 4 bases and J lost 4, with 4 bases in between. This CDR3 has 11 amino acids. The germline gives CDR1 MDHEN, CDR2 SYDVKM. CDR3: CASSWATEAFF. CDR3 nucleotide sequence: TGTGCCAGCAGTTGGGCCACTGAAGCTTTCTTT.

The chain's CDR3 is CASSNSGDIGEKLFF. The CDR3 bases are TGTGCCAGCAGCAACAGTGGGGATATCGGTGAAAAACTGTTTTTT. This rearrangement joins TRBV7-2 to TRBJ1-4; the D is unclear. This CDR3 contains 15 residues. Trimming left V 5 bases short and J 7 bases short, with 17 bases between. Per germline, CDR1 SGHTA and CDR2 FQGNSA.

This clonotype was picked up a small number of times. The chain couples TRBV19 to TRBJ1-5, with TRBD1 matching over 7 bases. CDR1 and CDR2 from the germline V gene are LNHDA and SQIVND (reference sequence). After removal of 7 bases from V and 0 bases from J, the junction contained 12 bases not matched to a gene. There are 17 residues in the CDR3. The CDR3 DNA reads as TGTGCCAGTACCTTCAGGGACAGCGTTTATAGCAATCAGCCCCAGCATTTT. Translation: CASTFRDSVYSNQPQHF.

The chain is built from TRBV4-1 and TRBJ1-1; the D gene is possibly TRBD1 (5 bases). Germline V lookup: CDR1 MGHRA, CDR2 YSYEKL. Deletions cut 4 bases from V and 1 base from J, with 13 bases between. The length of the CDR3 is 15 residues. The CDR3 sequence is CASSPPGRGNTEAFF. The CDR3 nucleotides are TGCGCCAGCAGCCCTCCAGGAAGGGGGAACACTGAAGCTTTCTTT.

The V and J genes are TRBV20-1 and TRBJ1-6; 7 nucleotides agree with TRBD1. The V segment lost 8 bases and the J segment 0 bases; nucleotides outside the gene matches: 7. Germline V CDR1 and CDR2: DFQATT, SNEGSKA (reference sequence). The CDR3 is 15 residues long. The CDR3 region is CSTTDRSSYNSPLHF. The CDR3 DNA is TGCAGTACAACGGACAGGAGCTCCTATAATTCACCCCTCCACTTT.

The V call is TRBV28, the J call TRBJ2-5, with a weak D call TRBD1 (6 bases). Germline lookup yields CDR1 MDHEN and CDR2 SYDVKM. V lost 9 bases and J lost 0, with 14 bases in between. The CDR3 consists of 14 residues. The CDR3 here is CASTGKGYQETQYF. CDR3 coding DNA: TGTGCCAGTACAGGGAAGGGGTACCAAGAGACCCAGTACTTC.

Concerning this clonotype: A much larger clone lies a single base off, so this may be a read error. The V and J genes are TRBV7-9 and TRBJ1-2; no clear D gene. V dropped 7 bases and J dropped 6 bases, with 15 bases sitting between them. CDR3 length: 13 residues. Germline CDR1 and CDR2: SEHNR and FQNEAQ (reference sequence). The CDR3 bases are TGTGCCAGCACTAGCCGAAGGCTGCATGGCTACACCTTC. Translating it yields CASTSRRLHGYTF.

The rearrangement links TRBV20-1 to TRBJ2-7; 9 bases line up with TRBD1. The CDR3 consists of 15 residues. Germline loops: CDR1 DFQATT, CDR2 SNEGSKA (reference sequence). V dropped 7 bases and J dropped 2; count of bases not matched to a gene: 12. As DNA, the CDR3 is TGCAGTGTCGGAACAGGGGGCGCGGGAGCCTACGAGCAGTACTTC. Protein product: CSVGTGGAGAYEQYF.

This clonotype was counted many times. The chain uses TRBV10-2 and TRBJ1-6, with D unclear. The germline V gene encodes CDR1 WSHSY and CDR2 SAAADI. The CDR3 is 16 residues long. The ends were cut back, 9 bases at V and 1 base at J, with 16 bases in the middle. CDR3 region: CASGELGGSYNSPLHF. CDR3 sequence (DNA): TGCGCCAGTGGGGAACTTGGAGGATCCTATAATTCACCCCTCCACTTT.

This clonotype was detected ten times or more. V is TRBV7-9 and J is TRBJ1-2; D remains ambiguous. CDR1 is SEHNR, CDR2 FQNEAQ, per germline (reference sequence). V lost 0 bases to trimming and J lost 6 bases, with 8 bases between them. This CDR3 is built from 13 residues. CDR3 nucleotides: TGTGCCAGCAGCTTAGCGGGGAGTGATGGCTACACCTTC. Encoded protein: CASSLAGSDGYTF.

The chain carries TRBV6-1 and TRBJ1-1; D gene ambiguous. The CDR3 consists of 17 residues. Per the germline V gene, CDR1 is MNHNS and CDR2 is SASEGT. Deletions cut 6 bases from V and 1 base from J, with 21 bases between. The CDR3 bases are TGTGCCAGCAGCGAGGACTCCTCTCTCATGGGGAACACTGAAGCTTTCTTT. The encoded protein is CASSEDSSLMGNTEAFF.

This rearrangement joins TRBV11-2 to TRBJ1-2; 9 nucleotides line up with TRBD1. The germline CDR1 and CDR2 sequences are SGHAT and FQNNGV. The V and J ends lost 6 bases and 0 bases, in that order; junction bases with no gene match: 11. The CDR3 has 17 residues. Here the CDR3 DNA reads TGTGCCAGCAGTCGACAGGGGGGGGGACTCACTAACTATGGCTACACCTTC. Its translation: CASSRQGGGLTNYGYTF. Supplemented by reference TRBV11-2 and TRBJ1-2, the full variable domain reads EAGVAQSPRYKIIEKRQSVAFWCNPISGHATLYWYQQILGQGPKLLIQFQNNGVVDDSQLPKDRFSAERLKGVDSTLKIQPAKLEDSAVYLCASSRQGGGLTNYGYTFGSGTRLTVV.

There are many counts of this clonotype. The gene calls are TRBV7-3 and TRBJ2-7; perhaps D is TRBD1 or TRBD2 (5 bases each). CDR3 length equals 13 residues. The germline V gene has CDR1 SGHTA and CDR2 FQGTGA. V was clipped by 2 bases and J by 6 bases, with 11 bases between them. The CDR3 spells CASSLVLGTEQYF. The CDR3 DNA follows: TGTGCCAGCAGCTTAGTCTTAGGGACCGAGCAGTACTTC.

The chain carries TRBV6-5 and TRBJ2-7, with no clear D. CDR3 length: 15 residues. Germline CDR1 reads MNHEY; CDR2 reads SVGAGI. Trimming stripped 4 bases from V and 0 bases from J, with 13 bases between. The CDR3 bases are TGTGCCAGCAGTTTGAGTGCGACCGCCTCCTACGAGCAGTACTTC. Its translation is CASSLSATASYEQYF.

This clonotype has a count of ten or more. This chain joins TRBV20-1 and TRBJ2-7; 10 nucleotides agree with TRBD2. Germline V gives CDR1 DFQATT, CDR2 SNEGSKA (reference sequence). The CDR3 spans 13 residues. The ends lost 6 bases at V and 1 base at J; junction bases unmatched: 3. DNA for the CDR3: TGCAGTGCCTGGACTAGCGGTTCCTACGAGCAGTACTTC. It yields the protein CSAWTSGSYEQYF.

Many counts were recorded for this clonotype. The chain couples TRBV7-9 to TRBJ2-7; D gene ambiguous. V was pared by 1 base and J by 2 bases, with 9 bases between. The length of the CDR3 is 14 residues. Per the germline V gene, CDR1 is SEHNR and CDR2 is FQNEAQ (reference sequence). In DNA, the CDR3 is TGTGCCAGCAGCTTAGTGGGCACGGCCTACGAGCAGTACTTC. Protein sequence: CASSLVGTAYEQYF.

The sample holds many counts of this clonotype. The chain combines TRBV7-9 with TRBJ1-4; a possible D gene is TRBD1 (5 bases). Germline V lookup: CDR1 SEHNR, CDR2 FQNEAQ (reference sequence). The CDR3 spans 15 residues. V lost 1 base and J lost 5, with 11 bases in between. The chain's CDR3 is CASSLDSGANEKLFF. DNA for the CDR3: TGTGCCAGCAGCTTAGATTCCGGGGCGAATGAAAAACTGTTTTTT.

The chain recombines TRBV9 with TRBJ1-1; D is uncertain. Trimming took 5 bases from V and 2 from J, leaving 13 bases between them. CDR3 length equals 14 residues. Per the germline V gene, CDR1 is SGDLS and CDR2 is YYNGEE. CDR3 bases: TGTGCCAGCAGTTCCCCTGACGGAAACACTGAAGCTTTCTTT. This encodes CASSSPDGNTEAFF.

The chain uses TRBV7-3 and TRBJ1-1; possible D gene TRBD1, 6 bases. Trimming stripped 5 bases from V and 5 bases from J, with 12 bases between. The germline CDR1 and CDR2 sequences are SGHTA and FQGTGA. This CDR3 contains 13 residues. The CDR3 sequence is CASSPDRLTEAFF. CDR3 sequence (DNA): TGTGCCAGCAGCCCTGACAGGCTGACTGAAGCTTTCTTT.

Only a few counts were recorded for this clonotype. This rearrangement joins TRBV14 to TRBJ1-6; D ambiguous. Germline V CDR1 and CDR2: SGHDN, FVKESK. The length of the CDR3 is 14 residues. Deletions cut 4 bases from V and 7 bases from J, with 11 bases between. The CDR3 bases are TGTGCCAGCAGCCCACGGACTCTCAATTCACCCCTCCACTTT. This encodes CASSPRTLNSPLHF.

This clonotype was seen a handful of times. The chain carries TRBV7-2 and TRBJ1-2, with D perhaps matching TRBD1 (5 bases). Germline V gene lookup returns CDR1 SGHTA and CDR2 FQGNSA. This CDR3 comprises 14 residues. V gave up 4 bases and J gave up 6 bases, with 15 bases separating them. The CDR3 sequence: CASSSQRGRDGYTF. Written as DNA, the CDR3 is TGTGCCAGCAGCTCCCAGCGGGGGAGGGATGGCTACACCTTC.

The rearrangement links TRBV29-1 to TRBJ2-7, with D unclear. CDR1 SQVTM and CDR2 ANQGSEA come from the germline V gene. There are 14 residues in the CDR3. With 2 bases removed from V and 3 bases from J, the gap between germline ends came to 14 bases. CDR3 region: CSVEYEGRNYEQYF. The CDR3 DNA follows: TGCAGCGTTGAATACGAAGGCAGGAACTACGAGCAGTACTTC.

As for this clonotype: The junction and the germline gene differ at one end; a read error may be behind it. This rearrangement joins TRBV5-1 to TRBJ2-2; TRBD2 agrees at 8 bases. Germline V lookup: CDR1 SGHRS, CDR2 YFSETQ. The CDR3 totals 15 residues. The CDR3, as DNA: TGTGCCAGCAGCCCGGGACTAGGAGGCACCGGGGAGCTGTTTTTT. This translates into CASSPGLGGTGELFF.

This clonotype was counted between two and nine times. This could be a read error, since a much larger clone is one nucleotide away. The chain carries TRBV7-2 and TRBJ2-5, with D uncertain. CDR1 and CDR2 (germline): SGHTA, FQGNSA. The CDR3 has 10 residues. V was trimmed by 1 base and J by 11 bases, leaving 5 bases between them. CDR3 in amino acids: CASSLDGQYF. CDR3 sequence (DNA): TGTGCCAGCAGCTTAGACGGGCAGTACTTC. The full variable domain, completed using reference TRBV7-2 and TRBJ2-5, is GAGVSQSPSNKVTEKGKDVELRCDPISGHTALYWYRQSLGQGLEFLIYFQGNSAPDKSGLPSDRFSAERTGGSVSTLTIQRTQQEDSAVYLCASSLDGQYFGPGTRLLVL.

As regards this clonotype: A junction end diverges from the germline sequence, so it may reflect a read error. The chain combines TRBV29-1 with TRBJ2-2, with 9 bases matching TRBD1. Germline CDR1 is SQVTM and CDR2 is ANQGSEA. The CDR3 totals 15 residues. CDR3: CNVRTGGLDTGELFF. CDR3 DNA sequence: TGCAACGTTCGAACAGGGGGCTTAGACACCGGGGAGCTGTTTTTT.

The CDR3 DNA follows: TGTGCCAGCAGTTTAGAGAACTACAATCAGCCCCAGCATTTT. This sequence encodes CASSLENYNQPQHF. The J gene is TRBJ1-5, the V gene TRBV12-3 or TRBV12-4; D ambiguous. The CDR3 totals 14 residues. Between the trimmed V and J ends, which lost 1 base and 3 bases, there was a span of 7 bases.